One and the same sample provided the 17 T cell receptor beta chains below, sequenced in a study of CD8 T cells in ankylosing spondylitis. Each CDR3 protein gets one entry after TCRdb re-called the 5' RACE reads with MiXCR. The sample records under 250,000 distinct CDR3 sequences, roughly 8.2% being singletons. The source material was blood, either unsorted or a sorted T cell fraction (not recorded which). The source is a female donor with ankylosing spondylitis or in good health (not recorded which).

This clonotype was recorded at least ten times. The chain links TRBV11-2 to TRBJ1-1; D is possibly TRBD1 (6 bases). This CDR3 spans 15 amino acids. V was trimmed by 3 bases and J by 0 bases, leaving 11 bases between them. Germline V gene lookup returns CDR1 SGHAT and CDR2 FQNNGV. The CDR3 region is CASSFYGQLNTEAFF. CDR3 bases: TGTGCCAGCAGCTTTTATGGACAGCTGAACACTGAAGCTTTCTTT. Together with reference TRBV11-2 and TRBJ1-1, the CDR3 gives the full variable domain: EAGVAQSPRYKIIEKRQSVAFWCNPISGHATLYWYQQILGQGPKLLIQFQNNGVVDDSQLPKDRFSAERLKGVDSTLKIQPAKLEDSAVYLCASSFYGQLNTEAFFGQGTRLTVV.

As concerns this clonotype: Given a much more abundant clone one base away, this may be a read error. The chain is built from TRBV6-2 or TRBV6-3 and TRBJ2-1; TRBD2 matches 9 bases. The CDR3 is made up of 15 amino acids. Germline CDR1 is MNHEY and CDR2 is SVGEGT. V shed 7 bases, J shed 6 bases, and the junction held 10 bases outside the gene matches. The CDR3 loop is CASNPGTSLINEQFF. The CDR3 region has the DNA TGTGCCAGCAACCCCGGGACTAGCTTGATCAATGAGCAGTTCTTC.

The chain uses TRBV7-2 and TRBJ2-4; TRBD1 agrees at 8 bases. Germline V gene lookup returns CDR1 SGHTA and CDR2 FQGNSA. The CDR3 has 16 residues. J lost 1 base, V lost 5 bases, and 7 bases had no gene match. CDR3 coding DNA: TGTGCCAGCAGCGCACGGACAGGGCTGGCCAAAAACATTCAGTACTTC. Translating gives CASSARTGLAKNIQYF.

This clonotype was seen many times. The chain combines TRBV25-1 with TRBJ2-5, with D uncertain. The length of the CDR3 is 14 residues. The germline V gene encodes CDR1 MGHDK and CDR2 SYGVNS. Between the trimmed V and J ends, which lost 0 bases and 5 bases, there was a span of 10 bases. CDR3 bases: TGTGCCAGCAGTGAATACCTGGGTACGGAGACCCAGTACTTC. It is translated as CASSEYLGTETQYF.

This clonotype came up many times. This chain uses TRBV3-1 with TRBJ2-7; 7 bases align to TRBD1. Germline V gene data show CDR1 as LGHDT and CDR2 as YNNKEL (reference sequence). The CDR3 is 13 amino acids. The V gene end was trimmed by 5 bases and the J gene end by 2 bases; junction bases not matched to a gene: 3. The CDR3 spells CASSKGQTYEQYF. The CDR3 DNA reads TGTGCCAGCAGCAAGGGACAGACCTACGAGCAGTACTTC.

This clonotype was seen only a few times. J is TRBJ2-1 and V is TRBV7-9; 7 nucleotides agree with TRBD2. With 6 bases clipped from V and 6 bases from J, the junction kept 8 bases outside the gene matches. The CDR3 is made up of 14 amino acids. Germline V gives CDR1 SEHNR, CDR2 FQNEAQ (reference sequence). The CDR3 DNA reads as TGTGCCAGCAGTATATGGGAGGGCGGCAATGAGCAGTTCTTC. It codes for CASSIWEGGNEQFF.

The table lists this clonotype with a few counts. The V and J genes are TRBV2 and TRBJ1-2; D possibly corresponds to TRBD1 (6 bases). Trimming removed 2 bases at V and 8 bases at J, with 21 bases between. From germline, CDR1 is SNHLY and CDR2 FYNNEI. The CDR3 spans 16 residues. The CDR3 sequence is CASSELSFGGQGGYTF. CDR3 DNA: TGTGCCAGCAGTGAACTTTCGTTCGGGGGGCAGGGGGGCTACACCTTC.

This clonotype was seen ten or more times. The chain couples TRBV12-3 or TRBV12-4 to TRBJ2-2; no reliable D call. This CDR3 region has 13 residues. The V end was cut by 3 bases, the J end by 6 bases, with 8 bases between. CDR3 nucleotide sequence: TGTGCCAGCAGTTTGATCCTGGCCGGGGAGCTGTTTTTT. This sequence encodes CASSLILAGELFF.

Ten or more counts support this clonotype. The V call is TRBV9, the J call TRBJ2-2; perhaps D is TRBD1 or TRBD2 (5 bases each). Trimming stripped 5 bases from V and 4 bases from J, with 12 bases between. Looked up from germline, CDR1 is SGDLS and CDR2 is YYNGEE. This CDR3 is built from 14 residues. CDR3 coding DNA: TGTGCCAGCAGGGGTTTCGGGGCCACCGGGGAGCTGTTTTTT. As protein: CASRGFGATGELFF.

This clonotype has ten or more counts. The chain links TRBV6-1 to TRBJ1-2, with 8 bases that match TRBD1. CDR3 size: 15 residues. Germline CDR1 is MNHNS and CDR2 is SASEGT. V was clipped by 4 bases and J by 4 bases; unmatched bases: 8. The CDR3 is CASSVQGARVYGYTF. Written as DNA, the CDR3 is TGTGCCAGCAGTGTTCAGGGGGCGCGGGTCTATGGCTACACCTTC.

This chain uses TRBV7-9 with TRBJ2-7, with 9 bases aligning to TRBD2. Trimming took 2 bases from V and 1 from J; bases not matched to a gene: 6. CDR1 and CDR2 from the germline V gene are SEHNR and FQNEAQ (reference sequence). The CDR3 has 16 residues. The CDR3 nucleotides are TGTGCCAGCAGCTTAAGACGGCGGGAGGGTTCCTACGAGCAGTACTTC. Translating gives CASSLRRREGSYEQYF. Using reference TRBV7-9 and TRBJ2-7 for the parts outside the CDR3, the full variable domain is DTGVSQNPRHKITKRGQNVTFRCDPISEHNRLYWYRQTLGQGPEFLTYFQNEAQLEKSRLLSDRFSAERPKGSFSTLEIQRTEQGDSAMYLCASSLRRREGSYEQYFGPGTRLTVT.

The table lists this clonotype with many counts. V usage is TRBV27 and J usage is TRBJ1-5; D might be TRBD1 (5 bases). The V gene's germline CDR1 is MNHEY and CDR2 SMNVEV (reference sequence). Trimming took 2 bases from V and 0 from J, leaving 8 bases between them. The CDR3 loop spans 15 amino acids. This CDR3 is CASSLGGDSNQPQHF. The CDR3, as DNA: TGTGCCAGCAGTTTAGGAGGGGATAGCAATCAGCCCCAGCATTTT.

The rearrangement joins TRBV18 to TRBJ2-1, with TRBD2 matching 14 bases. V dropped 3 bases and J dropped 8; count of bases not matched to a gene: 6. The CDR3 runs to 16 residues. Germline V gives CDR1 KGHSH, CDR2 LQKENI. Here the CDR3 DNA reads TGTGCCAGCTCACCTTTGACTAGCGGGAGGGCCGATGAGCAGTTCTTC. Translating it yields CASSPLTSGRADEQFF. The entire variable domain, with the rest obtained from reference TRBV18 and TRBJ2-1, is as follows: NAGVMQNPRHLVRRRGQEARLRCSPMKGHSHVYWYRQLPEEGLKFMVYLQKENIIDESGMPKERFSAEFPKEGPSILRIQQVVRGDSAAYFCASSPLTSGRADEQFFGPGTRLTVL.

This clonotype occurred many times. This CDR3 reads CASSPIARGTSEAYEQYF. CDR3 coding DNA: TGTGCCAGCAGCCCTATCGCCCGAGGGACCTCTGAGGCCTACGAGCAGTACTTC. V usage is TRBV11-2 and J usage is TRBJ2-7; D is possibly TRBD1 or TRBD2 (5 bases each). The CDR3 extends over 18 amino acids. CDR1 and CDR2 from the germline V gene are SGHAT and FQNNGV. V shed 5 bases and J shed 2 bases, with 25 bases lying between them.

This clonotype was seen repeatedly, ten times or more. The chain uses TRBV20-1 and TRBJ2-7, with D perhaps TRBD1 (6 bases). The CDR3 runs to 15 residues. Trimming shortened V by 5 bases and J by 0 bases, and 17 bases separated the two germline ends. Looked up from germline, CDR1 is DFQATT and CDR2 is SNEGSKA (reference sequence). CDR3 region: CSARGGPVGSYEQYF. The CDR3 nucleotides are TGCAGTGCTCGAGGGGGACCCGTCGGCTCCTACGAGCAGTACTTC.

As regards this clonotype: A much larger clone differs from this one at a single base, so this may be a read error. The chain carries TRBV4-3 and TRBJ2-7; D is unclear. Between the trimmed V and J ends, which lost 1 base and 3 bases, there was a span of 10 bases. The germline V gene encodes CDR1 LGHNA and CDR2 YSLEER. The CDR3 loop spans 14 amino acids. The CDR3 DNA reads TGCGCCAGCAGCCAAGGCCACACGAGCTACGAGCAGTACTTC. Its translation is CASSQGHTSYEQYF.

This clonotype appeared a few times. The CDR3 region is CASSSETGAGETQYF. CDR3 coding DNA: TGTGCCAGCAGCTCAGAGACAGGGGCCGGGGAGACCCAGTACTTC. This rearrangement joins TRBV7-2 to TRBJ2-5; 8 bases map to TRBD1. After removal of 4 bases from V and 5 bases from J, the junction contained 9 bases not matched to a gene. CDR3 length: 15 amino acids. Germline V gives CDR1 SGHTA, CDR2 FQGNSA.